This T cell receptor (beta chain) was sequenced in a study of neoadjuvant anti-PD-1 for oral cavity cancer. Study-level background: Non-progressing patients received a fourth nivolumab dose near day 43, then surgery on days 50-56. Whole-study findings and limits: Each response group had just a few patients in TCR analyses.

Sequencing used immunoSEQ multiplex PCR; TCRdb keeps in-frame clones, though not all of them. Found here are approximately 17,000 clones, about 68% of them singletons; the top ten hold 2.6%. As to this clone: Its antigen is undetermined.

The CDR3 spans 15 residues. After removal of 4 bases from V and 1 base from J, the junction contained 4 bases not matched to a gene. CDR1 and CDR2 from the germline V gene are SGHRS and YFSETQ. This receptor was obtained from a person aged 40 to 85 with oral cavity squamous cell carcinoma. Sequenced material: PBMCs, taken before nivolumab (anti-PD-1) treatment. This rearrangement joins TRBV5-1 to TRBJ2-2; TRBD1 matches at 7 bases. The CDR3 protein is CASSPDRENTGELFF. The CDR3, as DNA: TGCGCCAGCAGCCCAGACAGGGAGAACACCGGGGAGCTGTTTTTT.